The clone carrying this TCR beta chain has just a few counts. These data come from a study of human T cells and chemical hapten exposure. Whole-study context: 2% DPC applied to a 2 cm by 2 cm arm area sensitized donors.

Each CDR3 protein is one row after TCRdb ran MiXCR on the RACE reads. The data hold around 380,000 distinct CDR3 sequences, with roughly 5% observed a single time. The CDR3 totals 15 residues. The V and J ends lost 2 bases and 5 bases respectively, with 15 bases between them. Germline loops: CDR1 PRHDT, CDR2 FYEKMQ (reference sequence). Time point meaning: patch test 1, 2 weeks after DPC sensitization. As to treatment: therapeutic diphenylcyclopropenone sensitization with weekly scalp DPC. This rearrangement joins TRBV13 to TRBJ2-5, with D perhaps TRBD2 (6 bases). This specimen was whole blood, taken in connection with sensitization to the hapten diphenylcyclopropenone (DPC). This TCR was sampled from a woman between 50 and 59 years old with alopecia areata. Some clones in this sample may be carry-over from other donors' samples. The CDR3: CASSLNGSPGETQYF. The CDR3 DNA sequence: TGTGCCAGCAGCTTAAACGGGAGCCCTGGGGAGACCCAGTACTTC.